Listed here is a single T cell receptor (beta chain). The Seattle patients joined while their infection was active and were tracked longitudinally afterward. There are 15 residues in the CDR3. The germline CDR1 and CDR2 sequences are MGHRA and YSYEKL. The ends lost 4 bases at V and 0 bases at J; junction bases unmatched: 4. The data derive from a study of blood T cell repertoires in COVID-19. Study-wide background: In each case, the material was cDNA or gDNA derived from T cells, B-cell-depleted T cells, or PBMCs.

Only in-frame clones appear in the TCRdb table, and some are missing; sequencing was by immunoSEQ multiplex PCR. The table lists 150,000 to 200,000 clones, 81% of them singletons. This TCR was recovered from a woman of 80 years or more with COVID-19, enrolled during active disease. Sequenced material: peripheral blood. This chain joins TRBV4-1 and TRBJ2-3, with 7 bases identical to TRBD1. CDR3: CASSRTGVSTDTQYF. CDR3 coding DNA: TGCGCCAGCAGCCGTACAGGGGTAAGCACAGATACGCAGTATTTT.